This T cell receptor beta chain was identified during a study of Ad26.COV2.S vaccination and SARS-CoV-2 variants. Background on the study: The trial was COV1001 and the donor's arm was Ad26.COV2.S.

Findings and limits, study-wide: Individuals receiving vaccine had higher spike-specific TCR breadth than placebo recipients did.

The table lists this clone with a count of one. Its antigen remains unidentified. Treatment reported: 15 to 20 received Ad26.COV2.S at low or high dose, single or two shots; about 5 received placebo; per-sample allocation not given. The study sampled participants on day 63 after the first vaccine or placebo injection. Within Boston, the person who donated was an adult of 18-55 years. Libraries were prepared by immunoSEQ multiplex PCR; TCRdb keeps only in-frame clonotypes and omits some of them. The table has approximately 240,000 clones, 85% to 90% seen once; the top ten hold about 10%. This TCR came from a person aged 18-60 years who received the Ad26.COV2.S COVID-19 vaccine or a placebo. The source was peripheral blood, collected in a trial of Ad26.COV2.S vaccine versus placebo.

CDR3 bases: TGTGCCAGCAGCTTGGAGGTCCTCCGGGGCCGCCTAAGTACGCAGTATTTT. Encoded protein: CASSLEVLRGRLSTQYF. The chain carries TRBV5-6 and TRBJ2-3, with D tentatively TRBD1 or TRBD2 (5 bases each). Germline V gene sequence: CDR1 SGHDT, CDR2 YYEEEE. The CDR3 extends over 17 amino acids. The germline V and J ends were trimmed by 0 bases and 8 bases, with 22 bases remaining between them.